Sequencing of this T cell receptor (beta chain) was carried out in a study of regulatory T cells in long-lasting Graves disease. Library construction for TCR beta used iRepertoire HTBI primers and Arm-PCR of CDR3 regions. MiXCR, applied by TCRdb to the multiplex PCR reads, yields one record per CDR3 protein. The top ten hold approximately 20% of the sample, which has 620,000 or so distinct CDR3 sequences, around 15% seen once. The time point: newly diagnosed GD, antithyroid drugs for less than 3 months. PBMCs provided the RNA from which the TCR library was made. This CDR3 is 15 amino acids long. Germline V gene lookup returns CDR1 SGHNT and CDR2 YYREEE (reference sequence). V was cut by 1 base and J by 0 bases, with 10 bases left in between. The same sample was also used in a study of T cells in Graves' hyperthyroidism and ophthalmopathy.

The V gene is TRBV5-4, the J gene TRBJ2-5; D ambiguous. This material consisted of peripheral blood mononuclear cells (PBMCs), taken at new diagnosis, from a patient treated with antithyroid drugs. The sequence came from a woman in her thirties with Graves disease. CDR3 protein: CASSLYVQYQETQYF. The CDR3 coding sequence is TGTGCCAGCAGCTTGTACGTCCAGTACCAAGAGACCCAGTACTTC.